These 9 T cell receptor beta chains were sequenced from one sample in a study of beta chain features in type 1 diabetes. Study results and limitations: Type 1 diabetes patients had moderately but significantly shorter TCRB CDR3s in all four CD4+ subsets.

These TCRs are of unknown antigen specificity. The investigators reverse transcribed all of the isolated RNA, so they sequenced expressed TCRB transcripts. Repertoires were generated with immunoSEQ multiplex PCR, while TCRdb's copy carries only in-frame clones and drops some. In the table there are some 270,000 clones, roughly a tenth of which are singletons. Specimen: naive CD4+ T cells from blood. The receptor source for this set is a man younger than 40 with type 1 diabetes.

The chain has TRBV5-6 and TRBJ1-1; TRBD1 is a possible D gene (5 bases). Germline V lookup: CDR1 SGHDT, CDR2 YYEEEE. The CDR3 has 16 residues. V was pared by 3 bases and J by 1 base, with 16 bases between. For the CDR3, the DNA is TGTGCCAGCAGCTCGGCAGGGCCCATTTCGAACACTGAAGCTTTCTTT. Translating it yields CASSSAGPISNTEAFF.

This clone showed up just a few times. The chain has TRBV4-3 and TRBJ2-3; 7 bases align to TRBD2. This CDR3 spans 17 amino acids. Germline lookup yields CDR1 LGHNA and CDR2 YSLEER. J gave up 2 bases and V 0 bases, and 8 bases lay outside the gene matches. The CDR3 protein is CASSQDAGDHYTDTQYF. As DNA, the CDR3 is TGCGCCAGCAGCCAAGACGCGGGGGACCACTACACAGATACGCAGTATTTT.

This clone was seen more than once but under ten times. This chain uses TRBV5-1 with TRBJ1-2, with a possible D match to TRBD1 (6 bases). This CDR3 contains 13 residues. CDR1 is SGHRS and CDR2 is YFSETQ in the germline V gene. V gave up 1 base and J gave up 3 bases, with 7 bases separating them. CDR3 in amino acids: CASSLSGDYGYTF. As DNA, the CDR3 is TGCGCCAGCAGCTTGTCAGGGGACTATGGCTACACCTTC.

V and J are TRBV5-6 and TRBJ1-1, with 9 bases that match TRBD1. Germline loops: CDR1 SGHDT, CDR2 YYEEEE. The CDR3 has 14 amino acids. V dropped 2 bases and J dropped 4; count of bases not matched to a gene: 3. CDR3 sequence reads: CASSFSDRGTEAFF. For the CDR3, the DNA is TGTGCCAGCAGCTTTTCGGACAGGGGCACTGAAGCTTTCTTT.

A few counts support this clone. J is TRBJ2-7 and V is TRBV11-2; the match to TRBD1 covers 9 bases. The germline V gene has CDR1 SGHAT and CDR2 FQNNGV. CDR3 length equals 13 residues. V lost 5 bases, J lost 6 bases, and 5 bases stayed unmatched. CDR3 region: CASSMDRGGEQYF. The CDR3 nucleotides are TGTGCCAGCAGCATGGACAGGGGCGGCGAGCAGTACTTC. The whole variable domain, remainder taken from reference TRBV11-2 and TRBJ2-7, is EAGVAQSPRYKIIEKRQSVAFWCNPISGHATLYWYQQILGQGPKLLIQFQNNGVVDDSQLPKDRFSAERLKGVDSTLKIQPAKLEDSAVYLCASSMDRGGEQYFGPGTRLTVT.

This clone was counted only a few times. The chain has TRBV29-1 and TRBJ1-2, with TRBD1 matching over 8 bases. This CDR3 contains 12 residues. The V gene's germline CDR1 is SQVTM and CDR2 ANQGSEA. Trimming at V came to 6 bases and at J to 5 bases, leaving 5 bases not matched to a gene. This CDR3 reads CSVADRGYGYTF. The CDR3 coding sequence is TGCAGCGTAGCCGACAGGGGTTATGGCTACACCTTC.

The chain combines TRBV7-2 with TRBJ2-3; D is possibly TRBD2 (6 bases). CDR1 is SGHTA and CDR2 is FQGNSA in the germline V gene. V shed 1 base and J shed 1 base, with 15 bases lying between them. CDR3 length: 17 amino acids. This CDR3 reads CASSLVILAQGTDTQYF. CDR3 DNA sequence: TGTGCCAGCAGCTTAGTTATCCTAGCGCAAGGCACAGATACGCAGTATTTT.

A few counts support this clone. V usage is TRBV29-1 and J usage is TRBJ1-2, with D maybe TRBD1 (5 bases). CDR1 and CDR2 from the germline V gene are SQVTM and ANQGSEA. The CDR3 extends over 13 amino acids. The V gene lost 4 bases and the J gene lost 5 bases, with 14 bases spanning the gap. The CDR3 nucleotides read TGCAGCGTTGTCCAGGGTTCGGGTTATGGCTACACCTTC. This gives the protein CSVVQGSGYGYTF.

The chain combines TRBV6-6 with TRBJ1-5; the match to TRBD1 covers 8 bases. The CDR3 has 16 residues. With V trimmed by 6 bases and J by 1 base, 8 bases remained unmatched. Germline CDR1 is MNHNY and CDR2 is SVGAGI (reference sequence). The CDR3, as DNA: TGTGCCAGCAGCCCGGCGACAGGGGAAAGCAATCAGCCCCAGCATTTT. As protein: CASSPATGESNQPQHF.